This T cell receptor (beta chain) came from a study of blood T cells in healthy people across ages. Study conclusions and caveats: The authors considered diversity estimates from one million T cells to be underestimates.

With a J-beta primer mix and a sample-barcoded 5' primer, a second PCR ran about 7 to 12 cycles. Each CDR3 protein gets one entry after TCRdb re-called the 5' RACE reads with MiXCR. The sample includes some 760,000 distinct CDR3 sequences, around 25% seen only once; the top ten take just under 9.5%. The ends were cut back, 10 bases at V and 9 bases at J, with 19 bases in the middle. The CDR3 contains 13 residues. Germline loops: CDR1 MDHEN, CDR2 SYDVKM. As regards this clonotype: The antigen remains unidentified.

Another study also made use of these data, one on T cells of mothers and their children. That paper notes: About 6 children and their three healthy Caucasian mothers were the donors.

Material: blood. The rearrangement uses TRBV28 and TRBJ2-1; D unclear. This sequence originates from a boy between 10 and 17 years old in good health. The CDR3 is CATLRLVLREQFF. CDR3 bases: TGTGCCACCCTAAGGCTAGTTCTTCGTGAGCAGTTCTTC.